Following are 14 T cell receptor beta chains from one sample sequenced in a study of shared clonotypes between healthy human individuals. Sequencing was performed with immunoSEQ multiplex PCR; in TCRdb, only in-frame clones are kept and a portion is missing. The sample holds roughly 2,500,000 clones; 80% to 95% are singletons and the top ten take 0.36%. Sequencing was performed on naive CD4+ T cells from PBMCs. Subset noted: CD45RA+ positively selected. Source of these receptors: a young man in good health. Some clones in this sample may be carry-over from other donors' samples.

The CDR3 DNA is TGCGCCAGCAGCGGGGGGGACGCGAGTTCCCACGAGCAGTACTTC. It codes for CASSGGDASSHEQYF. This chain connects TRBV5-1 to TRBJ2-7; 7 bases are shared with TRBD2. V trimming: 4 bases; J trimming: 5 bases; junction bases outside the gene matches: 12. This CDR3 has 15 amino acids. The germline V gene encodes CDR1 SGHRS and CDR2 YFSETQ.

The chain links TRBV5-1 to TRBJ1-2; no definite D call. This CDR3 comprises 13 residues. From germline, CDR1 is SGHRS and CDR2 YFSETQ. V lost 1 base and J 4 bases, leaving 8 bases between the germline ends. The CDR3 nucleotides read TGCGCCAGCAGCTTGACGGAGGGCTATGGCTACACCTTC. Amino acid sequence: CASSLTEGYGYTF.

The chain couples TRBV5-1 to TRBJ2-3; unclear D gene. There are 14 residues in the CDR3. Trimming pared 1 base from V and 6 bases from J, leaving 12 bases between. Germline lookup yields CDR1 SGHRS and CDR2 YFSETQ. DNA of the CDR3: TGCGCCAGCAGCTTGTTACCCCCGCCGGATACGCAGTATTTT. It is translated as CASSLLPPPDTQYF. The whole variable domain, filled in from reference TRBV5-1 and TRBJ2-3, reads KAGVTQTPRYLIKTRGQQVTLSCSPISGHRSVSWYQQTPGQGLQFLFEYFSETQRNKGNFPGRFSGRQFSNSRSEMNVSTLELGDSALYLCASSLLPPPDTQYFGPGTRLTVL.

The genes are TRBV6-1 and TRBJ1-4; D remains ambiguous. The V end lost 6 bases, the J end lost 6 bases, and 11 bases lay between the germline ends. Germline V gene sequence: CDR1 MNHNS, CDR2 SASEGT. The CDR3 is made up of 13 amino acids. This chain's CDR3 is CASRGVPDEKLFF. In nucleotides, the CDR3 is TGTGCCAGCAGGGGCGTCCCTGATGAAAAACTGTTTTTT.

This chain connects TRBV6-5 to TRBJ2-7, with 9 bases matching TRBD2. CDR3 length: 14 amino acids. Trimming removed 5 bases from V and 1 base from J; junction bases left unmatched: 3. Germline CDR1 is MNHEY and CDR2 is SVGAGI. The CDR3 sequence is CASSTLAGSYEQYF. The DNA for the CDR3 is TGTGCCAGCAGTACCCTAGCGGGATCCTACGAGCAGTACTTC.

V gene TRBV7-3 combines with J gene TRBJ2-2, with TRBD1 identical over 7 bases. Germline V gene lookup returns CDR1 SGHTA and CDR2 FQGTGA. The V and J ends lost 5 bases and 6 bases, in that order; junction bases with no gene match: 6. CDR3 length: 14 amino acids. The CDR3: CASSKNTGAGELFF. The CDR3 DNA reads TGTGCCAGCAGCAAGAACACAGGGGCCGGGGAGCTGTTTTTT.

CDR3 in amino acids: CASRAGTSGYEQYF. Written as DNA, the CDR3 is TGCGCCAGCAGGGCCGGGACTAGCGGATACGAGCAGTACTTC. J is TRBJ2-7 and V is TRBV5-1; 11 bases are a match to TRBD2. The V gene's germline CDR1 is SGHRS and CDR2 YFSETQ. The CDR3 contains 14 residues. After removal of 5 bases from V and 4 bases from J, the junction contained 5 bases not matched to a gene.

The CDR3 DNA reads TGTGCCAGCAGCCAAAATCCGGGGCCGAGCGTGGGGACCCAGTACTTC. Amino acids: CASSQNPGPSVGTQYF. This sequence joins TRBV7-6 and TRBJ2-5; D may match TRBD1 or TRBD2 (5 bases each). V was trimmed by 5 bases and J by 7 bases, leaving 23 bases between them. This CDR3 contains 16 residues. The germline V gene has CDR1 SGHVS and CDR2 FNYEAQ.

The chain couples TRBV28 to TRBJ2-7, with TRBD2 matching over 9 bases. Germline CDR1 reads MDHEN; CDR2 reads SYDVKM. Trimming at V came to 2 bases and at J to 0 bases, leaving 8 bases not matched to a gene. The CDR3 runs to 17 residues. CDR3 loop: CASSLSSGSPPSYEQYF. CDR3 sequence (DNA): TGTGCCAGCAGTTTAAGTAGCGGGAGCCCCCCCTCCTACGAGCAGTACTTC.

CDR3 in DNA: TGTGCCAGCAGCCGACTCCTAGCGGTGCAGGGGGATACGCAGTATTTT. The encoded protein is CASSRLLAVQGDTQYF. The chain couples TRBV11-2 to TRBJ2-3, with D tentatively TRBD2 (7 bases). This CDR3 is 16 amino acids long. CDR1 is SGHAT and CDR2 is FQNNGV in the germline V gene. Trimming stripped 5 bases from V and 6 bases from J, with 21 bases between.

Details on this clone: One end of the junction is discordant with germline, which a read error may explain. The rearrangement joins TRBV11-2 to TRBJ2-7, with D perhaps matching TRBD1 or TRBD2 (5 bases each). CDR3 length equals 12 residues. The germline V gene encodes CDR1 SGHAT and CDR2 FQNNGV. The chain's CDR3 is CARSLPGGEQYF. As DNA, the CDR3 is TGTGCCCGCAGCCTACCTGGGGGCGAGCAGTACTTC. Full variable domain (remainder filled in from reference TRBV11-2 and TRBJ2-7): EAGVAQSPRYKIIEKRQSVAFWCNPISGHATLYWYQQILGQGPKLLIQFQNNGVVDDSQLPKDRFSAERLKGVDSTLKIQPAKLEDSAVYLCARSLPGGEQYFGPGTRLTVT.

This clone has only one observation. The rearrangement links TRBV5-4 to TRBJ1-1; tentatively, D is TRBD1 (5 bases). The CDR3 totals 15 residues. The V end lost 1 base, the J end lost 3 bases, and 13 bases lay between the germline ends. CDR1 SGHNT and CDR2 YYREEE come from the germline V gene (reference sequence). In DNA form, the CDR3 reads TGTGCCAGCAGCTTGAGCCGTCCAGGGCACACTGAAGCTTTCTTT. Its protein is CASSLSRPGHTEAFF.

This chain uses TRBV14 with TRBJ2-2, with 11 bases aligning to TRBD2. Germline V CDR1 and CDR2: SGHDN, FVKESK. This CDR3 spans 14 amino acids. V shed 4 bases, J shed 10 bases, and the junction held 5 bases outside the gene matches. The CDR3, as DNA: TGTGCCAGCAGCCTCGGACTAGCGGGTTTGGAGCTGTTTTTT. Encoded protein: CASSLGLAGLELFF. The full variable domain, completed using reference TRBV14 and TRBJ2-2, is EAGVTQFPSHSVIEKGQTVTLRCDPISGHDNLYWYRRVMGKEIKFLLHFVKESKQDESGMPNNRFLAERTGGTYSTLKVQPAELEDSGVYFCASSLGLAGLELFFGEGSRLTVL.

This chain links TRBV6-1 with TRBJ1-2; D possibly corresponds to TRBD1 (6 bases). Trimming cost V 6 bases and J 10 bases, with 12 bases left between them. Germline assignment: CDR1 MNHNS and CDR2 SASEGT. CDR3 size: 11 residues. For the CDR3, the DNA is TGTGCCAGCAGCCTAACAGGGCCCTACACCTTC. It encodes CASSLTGPYTF.